This TCR beta chain was retrieved from a study of OX40 agonist ivuxolimab in advanced cancers. This CDR3 is built from 19 residues. Germline CDR1 is LGHNA and CDR2 is YSLEER. V was pared by 0 bases and J by 5 bases, with 22 bases between. Assay used: immunoSEQ multiplex PCR; TCRdb lists only in-frame clones, some missing. The sample lists tens of thousands of clones, around 83% occurring once. Specimen: CD4+ or CD8+ T cells sorted from blood, collected in a trial of the OX40 agonist ivuxolimab. The gene calls are TRBV4-3 and TRBJ2-2; D may be TRBD1 or TRBD2 (6 bases each). The origin of this receptor is an adult with an advanced solid tumor such as melanoma, head and neck, liver or kidney cancer. The DNA of the CDR3 is TGCGCCAGCAGCCAAGATAGATTGGACCTCGGAGGGGGGACCGGGGAGCTGTTTTTT. Translation gives CASSQDRLDLGGGTGELFF.